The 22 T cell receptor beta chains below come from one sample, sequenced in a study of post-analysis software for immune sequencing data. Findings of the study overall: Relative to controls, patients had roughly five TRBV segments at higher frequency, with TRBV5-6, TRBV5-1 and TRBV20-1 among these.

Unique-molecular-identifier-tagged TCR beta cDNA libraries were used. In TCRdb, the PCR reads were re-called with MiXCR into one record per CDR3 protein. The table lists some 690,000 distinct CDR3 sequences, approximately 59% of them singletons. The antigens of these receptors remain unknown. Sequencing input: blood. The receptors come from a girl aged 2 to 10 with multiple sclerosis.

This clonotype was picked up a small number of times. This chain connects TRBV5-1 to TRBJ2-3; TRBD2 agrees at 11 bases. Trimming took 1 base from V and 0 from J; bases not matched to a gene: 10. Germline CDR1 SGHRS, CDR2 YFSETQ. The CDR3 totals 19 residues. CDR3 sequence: CASSLTPRLAGHSTDTQYF. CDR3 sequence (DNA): TGCGCCAGCAGCTTGACCCCTCGACTAGCGGGACATAGCACAGATACGCAGTATTTT.

CDR3: CASSEGSGGGPVQFF. The CDR3, as DNA: TGTGCCAGCAGCGAGGGGTCTGGCGGGGGGCCAGTTCAGTTCTTC. The chain uses TRBV9 and TRBJ2-1; TRBD2 agrees at 8 bases. V was pared by 3 bases and J by 13 bases, with 15 bases of the junction left unmatched. The CDR3 length is 15 residues. Germline V CDR1 and CDR2: SGDLS, YYNGEE.

The CDR3 spells CASSLGTGTNNEQFF. Written as DNA, the CDR3 is TGTGCCAGCAGCTTAGGGACAGGGACAAACAATGAGCAGTTCTTC. This chain uses TRBV5-4 with TRBJ2-1; 9 bases fit TRBD1. V dropped 2 bases and J dropped 5; count of bases not matched to a gene: 5. Germline V lookup: CDR1 SGHNT, CDR2 YYREEE (reference sequence). The CDR3 totals 15 residues.

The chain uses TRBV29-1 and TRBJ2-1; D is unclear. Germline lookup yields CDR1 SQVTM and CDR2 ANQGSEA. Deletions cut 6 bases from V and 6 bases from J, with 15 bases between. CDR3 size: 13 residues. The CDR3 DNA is TGCAGCGTCCCGGGCCCTGTGACCAATGAGCAGTTCTTC. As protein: CSVPGPVTNEQFF.

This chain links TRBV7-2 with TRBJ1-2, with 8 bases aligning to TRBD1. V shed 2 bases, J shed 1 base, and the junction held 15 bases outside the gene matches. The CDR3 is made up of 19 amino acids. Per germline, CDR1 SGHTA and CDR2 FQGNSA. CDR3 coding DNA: TGTGCCAGCAGCTTAAGCAGTATTGGACAGGGCAAGGTTAACTATGGCTACACCTTC. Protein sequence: CASSLSSIGQGKVNYGYTF.

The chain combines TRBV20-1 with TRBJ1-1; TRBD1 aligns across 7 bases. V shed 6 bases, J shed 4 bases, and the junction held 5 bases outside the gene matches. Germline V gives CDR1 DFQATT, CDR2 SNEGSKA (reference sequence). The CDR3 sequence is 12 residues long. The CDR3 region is CSACRDSTEAFF. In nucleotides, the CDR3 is TGCAGTGCGTGCCGGGACAGCACTGAAGCTTTCTTT.

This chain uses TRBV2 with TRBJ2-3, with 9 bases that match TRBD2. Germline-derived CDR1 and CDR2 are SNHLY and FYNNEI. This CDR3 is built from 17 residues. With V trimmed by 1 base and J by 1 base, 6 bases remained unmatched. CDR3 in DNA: TGTGCCAGCAGTGAAGTACGGCTAGCGGGGCGCACAGATACGCAGTATTTT. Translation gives CASSEVRLAGRTDTQYF.

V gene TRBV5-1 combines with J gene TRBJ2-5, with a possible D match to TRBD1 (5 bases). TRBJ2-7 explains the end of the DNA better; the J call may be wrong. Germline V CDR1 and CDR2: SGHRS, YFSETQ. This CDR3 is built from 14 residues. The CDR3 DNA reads TGCGCCAGCAGCTTGGCCCTAGGGGCCTACGAGCAGTACTTC. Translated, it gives CASSLALGAYEQYF.

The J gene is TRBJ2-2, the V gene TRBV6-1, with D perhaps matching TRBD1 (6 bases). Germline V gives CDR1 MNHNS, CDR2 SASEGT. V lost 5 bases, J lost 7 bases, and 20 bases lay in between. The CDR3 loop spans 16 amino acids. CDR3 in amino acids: CASSPITGPFYGELFF. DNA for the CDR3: TGTGCCAGCAGTCCAATAACAGGGCCTTTTTACGGGGAGCTGTTTTTT.

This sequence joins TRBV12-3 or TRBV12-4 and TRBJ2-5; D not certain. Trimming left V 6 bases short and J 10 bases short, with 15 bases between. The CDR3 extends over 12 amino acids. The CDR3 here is CASSRRSLDQYF. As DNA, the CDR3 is TGTGCCAGCAGCCGCAGATCCCTTGACCAGTACTTC.

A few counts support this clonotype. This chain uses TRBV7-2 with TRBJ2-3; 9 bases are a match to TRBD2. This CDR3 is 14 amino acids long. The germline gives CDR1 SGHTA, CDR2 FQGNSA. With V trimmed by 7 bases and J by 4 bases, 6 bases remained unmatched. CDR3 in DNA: TGTGCCAGCACCTTGGGACTAGCTTCAGATACGCAGTATTTT. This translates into CASTLGLASDTQYF.

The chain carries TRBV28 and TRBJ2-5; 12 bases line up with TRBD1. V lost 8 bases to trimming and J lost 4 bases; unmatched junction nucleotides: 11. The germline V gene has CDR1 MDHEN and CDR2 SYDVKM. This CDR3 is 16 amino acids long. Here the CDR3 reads CASSRDRGLWGETQYF. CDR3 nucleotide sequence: TGTGCCAGCTCCCGGGACAGGGGGCTTTGGGGAGAGACCCAGTACTTC. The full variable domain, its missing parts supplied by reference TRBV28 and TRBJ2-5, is DVKVTQSSRYLVKRTGEKVFLECVQDMDHENMFWYRQDPGLGLRLIYFSYDVKMKEKGDIPEGYSVSREKKERFSLILESASTNQTSMYLCASSRDRGLWGETQYFGPGTRLLVL.

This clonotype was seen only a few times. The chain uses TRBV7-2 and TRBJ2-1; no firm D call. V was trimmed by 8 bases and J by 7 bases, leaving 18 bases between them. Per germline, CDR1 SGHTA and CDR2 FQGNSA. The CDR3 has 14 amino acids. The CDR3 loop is CASAPIFRSNEQFF. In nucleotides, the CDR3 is TGTGCCAGCGCCCCGATTTTCCGAAGTAATGAGCAGTTCTTC. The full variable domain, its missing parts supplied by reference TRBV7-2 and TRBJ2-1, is GAGVSQSPSNKVTEKGKDVELRCDPISGHTALYWYRQSLGQGLEFLIYFQGNSAPDKSGLPSDRFSAERTGGSVSTLTIQRTQQEDSAVYLCASAPIFRSNEQFFGPGTRLTVL.

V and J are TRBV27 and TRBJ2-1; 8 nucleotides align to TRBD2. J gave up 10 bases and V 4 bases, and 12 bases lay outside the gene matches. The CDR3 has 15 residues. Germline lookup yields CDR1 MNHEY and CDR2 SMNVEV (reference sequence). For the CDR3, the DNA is TGTGCCAGCAGTTCAACTAGCGGAGGGGGGAGGGAGCAGTTCTTC. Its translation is CASSSTSGGGREQFF.

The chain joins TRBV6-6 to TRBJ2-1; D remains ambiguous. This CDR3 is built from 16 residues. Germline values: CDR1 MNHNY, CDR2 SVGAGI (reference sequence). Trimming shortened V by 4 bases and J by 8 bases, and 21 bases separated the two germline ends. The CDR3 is CASSWSTQPSSHEQFF. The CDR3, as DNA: TGTGCCAGCAGTTGGTCGACCCAGCCATCGTCCCATGAGCAGTTCTTC.

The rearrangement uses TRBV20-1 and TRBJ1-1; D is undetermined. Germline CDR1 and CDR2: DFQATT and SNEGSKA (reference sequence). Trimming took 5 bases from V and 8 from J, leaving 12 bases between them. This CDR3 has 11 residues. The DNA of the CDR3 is TGCAGTGCTTCCCTTTCGTGGGAAGCTTTCTTT. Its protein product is CSASLSWEAFF.

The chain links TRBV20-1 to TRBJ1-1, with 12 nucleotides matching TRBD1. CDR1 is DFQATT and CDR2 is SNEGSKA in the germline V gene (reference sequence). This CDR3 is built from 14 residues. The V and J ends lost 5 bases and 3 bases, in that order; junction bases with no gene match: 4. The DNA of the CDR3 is TGCAGTGCTCGGGACAGGGGGCTTGACACTGAAGCTTTCTTT. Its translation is CSARDRGLDTEAFF.

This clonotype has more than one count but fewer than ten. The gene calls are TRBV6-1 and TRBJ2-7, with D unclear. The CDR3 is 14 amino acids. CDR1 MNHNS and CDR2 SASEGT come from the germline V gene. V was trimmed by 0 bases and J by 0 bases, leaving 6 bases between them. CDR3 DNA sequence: TGTGCCAGCAGTGAAGCGGATATCTCCTACGAGCAGTACTTC. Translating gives CASSEADISYEQYF.

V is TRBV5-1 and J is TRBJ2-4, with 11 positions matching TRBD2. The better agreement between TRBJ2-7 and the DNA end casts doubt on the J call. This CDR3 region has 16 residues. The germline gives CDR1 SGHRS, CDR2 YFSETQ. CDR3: CASSGGLAEPRYEQYF. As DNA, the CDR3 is TGCGCCAGCAGCGGGGGACTAGCGGAGCCCCGTTACGAGCAGTACTTC.

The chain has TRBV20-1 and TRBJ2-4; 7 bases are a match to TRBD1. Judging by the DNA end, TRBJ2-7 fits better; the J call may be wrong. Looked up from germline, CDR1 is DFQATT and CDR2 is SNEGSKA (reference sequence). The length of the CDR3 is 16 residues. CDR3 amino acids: CSASPWDSRTSYEQYF. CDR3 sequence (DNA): TGCAGTGCTAGTCCTTGGGACAGTCGAACTTCCTACGAGCAGTACTTC.

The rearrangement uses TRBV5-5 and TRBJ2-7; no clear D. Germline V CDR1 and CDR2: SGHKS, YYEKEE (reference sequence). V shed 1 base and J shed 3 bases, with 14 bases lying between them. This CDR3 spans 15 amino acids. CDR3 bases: TGTGCCAGCAGCTTGAGACCAGAAACACACTACGAGCAGTACTTC. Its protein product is CASSLRPETHYEQYF.

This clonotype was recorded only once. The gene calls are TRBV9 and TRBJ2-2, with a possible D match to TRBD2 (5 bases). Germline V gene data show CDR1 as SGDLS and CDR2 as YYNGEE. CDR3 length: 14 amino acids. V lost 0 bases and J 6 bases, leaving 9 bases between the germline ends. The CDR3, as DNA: TGTGCCAGCAGCGTAGACCCCGGGGCCGGGGAGCTGTTTTTT. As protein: CASSVDPGAGELFF. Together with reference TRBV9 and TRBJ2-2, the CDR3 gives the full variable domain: DSGVTQTPKHLITATGQRVTLRCSPRSGDLSVYWYQQSLDQGLQFLIQYYNGEERAKGNILERFSAQQFPDLHSELNLSSLELGDSALYFCASSVDPGAGELFFGEGSRLTVL.